These 28 T cell receptor beta chains originate from one sample sequenced in a study of blood T cell repertoires in COVID-19 (dated by TCRdb to 2019 to 2021). Receptors were amplified or captured by the immunoSEQ multiplex PCR assay. The source is immuneACCESS, and TCRdb retained only in-frame sequences with V and J called. Part of the clones is not carried over; for the studies checked, unresolved V genes explain less than half of this, and the remainder is unexplained. The sample table holds about 280,000 clones, of which roughly 89% were seen once. The ten largest clonotypes hold 0.94% of the sample. Sequencing was done on a sample of peripheral blood. The receptor source for this set is a woman aged 40 to 50 who had recovered from COVID-19.

This clone appeared a few times. The V gene is TRBV28, the J gene TRBJ2-1; TRBD1 aligns across 8 bases. This CDR3 is 16 amino acids long. J lost 4 bases, V lost 3 bases, and 8 bases had no gene match. Germline lookup yields CDR1 MDHEN and CDR2 SYDVKM. The DNA of the CDR3 is TGTGCCAGCAGTTTCCTAGGGCAGGGGGCGTACAATGAGCAGTTCTTC. Its translation is CASSFLGQGAYNEQFF.

Here the CDR3 DNA reads TGTGCCAGCAGCGTCTCTAGCGGAAGCTCCTACAATGAGCAGTTCTTC. Protein: CASSVSSGSSYNEQFF. The chain couples TRBV9 to TRBJ2-1, with 7 bases aligning to TRBD2. Germline values: CDR1 SGDLS, CDR2 YYNGEE. V lost 2 bases and J lost 0; bases outside the gene matches: 5. CDR3 size: 16 residues.

The chain combines TRBV3-1 (or the pseudogene TRBV3-2) with TRBJ1-1; TRBD1 is a possible D gene (6 bases). V shed 3 bases and J shed 1 base, with 9 bases lying between them. CDR1 and CDR2 (germline): LGHDT, YNNKEL (reference sequence). The CDR3 is 14 residues long. The CDR3 region is CASSHEQGNTEAFF. The CDR3 coding sequence is TGTGCCAGCAGCCATGAACAGGGGAACACTGAAGCTTTCTTT.

The chain joins TRBV19 to TRBJ2-5; no clear D. V gave up 3 bases and J gave up 4 bases, with 9 bases separating them. The CDR3 runs to 13 residues. Germline lookup yields CDR1 LNHDA and CDR2 SQIVND (reference sequence). The CDR3 sequence: CASSIQDGETQYF. CDR3 sequence (DNA): TGTGCCAGTAGTATCCAGGATGGAGAGACCCAGTACTTC.

V and J are TRBV4-1 and TRBJ2-7; no definite D call. Trimming pared 0 bases from V and 1 base from J, leaving 10 bases between. The CDR3 covers 15 residues. The V gene's germline CDR1 is MGHRA and CDR2 YSYEKL. The CDR3 DNA sequence: TGCGCCAGCAGCCAAGATCGTTACAGATCCTACGAGCAGTACTTC. Its translation is CASSQDRYRSYEQYF.

The V call is TRBV3-1 (or the pseudogene TRBV3-2), the J call TRBJ1-4; D unresolved. The V gene's germline CDR1 is LGHDT and CDR2 YNNKEL (reference sequence). The CDR3 runs to 15 residues. V was trimmed by 0 bases and J by 7 bases, leaving 12 bases between them. CDR3 sequence reads: CASSQESGGSEKLFF. DNA for the CDR3: TGTGCCAGCAGCCAAGAGTCGGGAGGAAGTGAAAAACTGTTTTTT.

The gene calls are TRBV29-1 and TRBJ2-5; 7 nucleotides match TRBD1. This CDR3 comprises 15 residues. Germline-derived CDR1 and CDR2 are SQVTM and ANQGSEA. V trimming: 3 bases; J trimming: 9 bases; junction bases outside the gene matches: 16. CDR3 DNA sequence: TGCAGCGTTGAGTTAGGGGGCACCCCGGAAACTTCCCAGTACTTC. The encoded protein is CSVELGGTPETSQYF.

V gene TRBV13 combines with J gene TRBJ1-2; possibly TRBD1 for D (6 bases). The CDR3 is made up of 15 amino acids. Germline values: CDR1 PRHDT, CDR2 FYEKMQ (reference sequence). Between the trimmed V and J ends, which lost 0 bases and 4 bases, there was a span of 12 bases. CDR3 region: CASSLGGSTGYGYTF. The CDR3, as DNA: TGTGCCAGCAGCTTAGGCGGGTCGACAGGCTATGGCTACACCTTC.

This chain joins TRBV6-5 and TRBJ1-1; 8 bases match TRBD1. This CDR3 has 14 residues. The V gene's germline CDR1 is MNHEY and CDR2 SVGAGI. J gave up 1 base and V 5 bases, and 3 bases lay outside the gene matches. The CDR3 DNA follows: TGTGCCAGCAGTATCGGGACAGGGAACACTGAAGCTTTCTTT. Translated: CASSIGTGNTEAFF.

The chain is built from TRBV15 and TRBJ2-7, with a weak D call TRBD1 (6 bases). The germline V gene encodes CDR1 LNHNV and CDR2 YYDKDF (reference sequence). This CDR3 has 14 residues. V was clipped by 5 bases and J by 2 bases, with 13 bases between them. The CDR3, as DNA: TGTGCCACCAGCCGGGACAAAGCCACCTACGAGCAGTACTTC. Amino acid sequence: CATSRDKATYEQYF. The variable domain in full, with the rest retrieved from reference TRBV15 and TRBJ2-7, is DAMVIQNPRYQVTQFGKPVTLSCSQTLNHNVMYWYQQKSSQAPKLLFHYYDKDFNNEADTPDNFQSRRPNTSFCFLDIRSPGLGDTAMYLCATSRDKATYEQYFGPGTRLTVT.

The chain is built from TRBV3-1 (or the pseudogene TRBV3-2) and TRBJ1-2; possibly TRBD1 for D (5 bases). Trimming pared 3 bases from V and 6 bases from J, leaving 11 bases between. CDR3 length equals 13 residues. Germline V gives CDR1 LGHDT, CDR2 YNNKEL (reference sequence). The CDR3 loop is CASSQDMDHGYTF. The CDR3 DNA reads as TGTGCCAGCAGCCAGGACATGGATCATGGCTACACCTTC.

The V call is TRBV10-2, the J call TRBJ2-7, with D perhaps TRBD1 (6 bases). Germline V CDR1 and CDR2: WSHSY, SAAADI. The CDR3 loop spans 15 amino acids. Deletions cut 2 bases from V and 6 bases from J, with 17 bases between. The CDR3 region has the DNA TGCGCCAGCAGTGAGCGTATGGGGGCAAGGATCGAGCAGTACTTC. Its protein product is CASSERMGARIEQYF.

This clone was detected a few times. This chain links TRBV7-8 with TRBJ2-7; a possible D gene is TRBD1 (5 bases). Germline V lookup: CDR1 SGHVS, CDR2 FQNEAQ. V was clipped by 5 bases and J by 0 bases, with 8 bases between them. The CDR3 has 13 residues. Here the CDR3 reads CASSADNSYEQYF. CDR3 nucleotide sequence: TGTGCCAGCAGCGCGGACAACTCCTACGAGCAGTACTTC.

The gene calls are TRBV5-3 and TRBJ2-7; a weak D match, TRBD1 (8 bases). TRBV5-3 is assigned to the ORF class and has an uncertain function. Between the trimmed V and J ends, which lost 4 bases and 3 bases, there was a span of 17 bases. This CDR3 contains 15 residues. CDR3 nucleotide sequence: TGTGCCAGAAGCCGACAGGGGAGGGCCCTCTACGAGCAGTACTTC. As protein: CARSRQGRALYEQYF.

The gene calls are TRBV28 and TRBJ2-7; no definite D call. V was clipped by 6 bases and J by 4 bases, with 13 bases between them. CDR1 and CDR2 (germline): MDHEN, SYDVKM. This CDR3 region has 13 residues. CDR3 sequence: CASSPRVFYEQYF. The DNA of the CDR3 is TGTGCCAGCAGCCCCCGGGTTTTTTACGAGCAGTACTTC.

This clone was picked up one time. The genes are TRBV29-1 and TRBJ2-7, with D possibly matching TRBD2 (6 bases). CDR1 is SQVTM and CDR2 is ANQGSEA in the germline V gene. The CDR3 is made up of 13 amino acids. Trimming removed 4 bases at V and 6 bases at J, with 16 bases between. The CDR3 DNA is TGCAGCGTTGGCTCCGGGACTGAGGGCGAGCAGTACTTC. It yields the protein CSVGSGTEGEQYF.

This clone was counted a single time. The CDR3 reads CASSLQGHGYTF. As DNA, the CDR3 is TGTGCCAGCAGTTTACAGGGGCATGGCTACACCTTC. The chain recombines TRBV12-3 or TRBV12-4 with TRBJ1-2; possibly TRBD1 for D (6 bases). The V end lost 2 bases, the J end lost 6 bases, and 7 bases lay between the germline ends. The CDR3 has 12 amino acids.

This rearrangement joins TRBV24-1 to TRBJ2-1; tentative D call: TRBD2 (6 bases). The CDR3 consists of 14 residues. V was clipped by 3 bases and J by 2 bases, with 7 bases between them. Germline values: CDR1 KGHDR, CDR2 SFDVKD. The CDR3: CATSDPGAYNEQFF. In nucleotides, the CDR3 is TGTGCCACCAGTGATCCGGGGGCCTACAATGAGCAGTTCTTC.

The J gene is TRBJ2-2, the V gene TRBV19; 8 bases line up with TRBD2. Trimming cost V 10 bases and J 0 bases; bases outside gene matches: 16. Germline V lookup: CDR1 LNHDA, CDR2 SQIVND (reference sequence). The CDR3 extends over 18 amino acids. CDR3 sequence (DNA): TGTGCCACCCCCTCCGGGGCGGGAGGAGCGACGAACACCGGGGAGCTGTTTTTT. Translating it yields CATPSGAGGATNTGELFF.

This clone has at least ten counts. The chain couples TRBV28 to TRBJ1-1; 8 positions agree with TRBD1. Looked up from germline, CDR1 is MDHEN and CDR2 is SYDVKM. With V trimmed by 5 bases and J by 5 bases, 10 bases remained unmatched. CDR3 size: 15 residues. CDR3 region: CASSVPTGGRTEAFF. The DNA of the CDR3 is TGTGCCAGCAGTGTCCCCACAGGGGGGAGAACTGAAGCTTTCTTT.

The chain links TRBV15 to TRBJ2-2; tentative D call: TRBD1 (6 bases). The CDR3 contains 17 residues. The germline V and J ends were trimmed by 3 bases and 6 bases, with 20 bases remaining between them. Germline V CDR1 and CDR2: LNHNV, YYDKDF (reference sequence). Here the CDR3 DNA reads TGTGCCACCAGCAGTAAGCCGGGACACCTAATGCCCGGGGAGCTGTTTTTT. It yields the protein CATSSKPGHLMPGELFF.

The chain links TRBV10-3 to TRBJ2-7; 7 nucleotides agree with TRBD2. This CDR3 spans 13 amino acids. The ends lost 3 bases at V and 5 bases at J; junction bases unmatched: 4. CDR1 ENHRY and CDR2 SYGVKD come from the germline V gene. CDR3 amino acids: CAISEGEGHEQYF. CDR3 nucleotides: TGTGCCATCAGTGAAGGGGAGGGCCACGAGCAGTACTTC.

The chain employs TRBV10-1 and TRBJ1-4; 12 bases fit TRBD1. Losses at the gene ends were 7 bases for V and 3 bases for J; bases not matched to a gene: 6. CDR1 is WNHNN, CDR2 SYGVQD, per germline (reference sequence). The CDR3 spans 16 residues. The CDR3 bases are TGCGCCAGCATTCGGGGACAGGGGGCTTCTAATGAAAAACTGTTTTTT. It encodes CASIRGQGASNEKLFF.

The V call is TRBV21-1, the J call TRBJ1-6; the table assigns TRBD1, which was not confirmed against the DNA. TRBV21-1 is shown as a pseudogene. The CDR3 is 19 amino acids. The CDR3 DNA sequence: TGTGCCAGCAGCAACGGGGGACAGGGGGCGCGGACGGAAGGTTCACCCCTCCACTTT. It translates to CASSNGGQGARTEGSPLHF.

This clone was detected only once. The chain joins TRBV18 to TRBJ2-2; possibly TRBD2 for D (6 bases). The length of the CDR3 is 14 residues. The germline gives CDR1 KGHSH, CDR2 LQKENI. V lost 6 bases to trimming and J lost 4 bases, with 12 bases between them. This CDR3 reads CASSPTEGTGELFF. CDR3 in DNA: TGTGCCAGCTCCCCCACGGAGGGCACCGGGGAGCTGTTTTTT.

The rearrangement joins TRBV18 to TRBJ2-5, with 9 bases fitting TRBD2. Unmatched junction bases numbered 13, after V lost 3 bases and J lost 5 bases. The CDR3 has 17 residues. Germline loops: CDR1 KGHSH, CDR2 LQKENI. The CDR3 region has the DNA TGTGCCAGCTCACCCACGCCCGGGCTAGCGGGAACTGAGACCCAGTACTTC. Its translation is CASSPTPGLAGTETQYF.

V usage is TRBV10-1 and J usage is TRBJ2-1; 10 bases are shared with TRBD1. This CDR3 contains 17 residues. Germline V gene sequence: CDR1 WNHNN, CDR2 SYGVQD (reference sequence). The V segment lost 6 bases and the J segment 7 bases; nucleotides outside the gene matches: 15. The DNA of the CDR3 is TGCGCCAGCAGCGTATCCCCGGGACAGGGGAGGAGGAATGAGCAGTTCTTC. Translation: CASSVSPGQGRRNEQFF.

The genes are TRBV28 and TRBJ1-6, with D hard to call. CDR1 and CDR2 from the germline V gene are MDHEN and SYDVKM. Trimming stripped 5 bases from V and 10 bases from J, with 9 bases between. The CDR3 runs to 12 residues. CDR3 in amino acids: CASSIQLSPLHF. The CDR3 coding sequence is TGTGCCAGCAGTATACAGTTATCACCCCTCCACTTT.